These T cell receptor beta chains were read from a single sample in a study of memory CD4+ T cells and cytomegalovirus serostatus. The method was immunoSEQ multiplex PCR; TCRdb's version includes in-frame clones alone and lacks a portion of them. The table has about 60,000 clones, 70% to 80% seen once. Sequences were obtained from memory CD4+ T cells from blood. These receptors all stem from an adult in good health and CMV-seronegative. Each CDR3 is given with its conserved first and last residue. The order of the fields is D gene, clone size, V gene, J gene, CDR3 protein, CDR3 DNA. D genes are given only for firm matches. Clone sizes are given selectively: once, few, many, or a class where the clone is expanded.

>TRBD1|once|TRBV2|TRBJ2-7
CASTKRQGPYEQYF
TGTGCCAGCACAAAACGACAGGGGCCCTACGAGCAGTACTTC
>-|few|TRBV29-1|TRBJ1-1
CSVAEGGMNTEAFF
TGCAGCGTTGCCGAGGGGGGAATGAACACTGAAGCTTTCTTT
>TRBD1|-|TRBV5-1|TRBJ1-6
CASSLARGGGNSPLHF
TGCGCCAGCAGCTTGGCCAGAGGGGGCGGTAATTCACCCCTCCACTTT
>-|-|TRBV7-9|TRBJ2-2
CASSGGTDTGELFF
TGTGCCAGCAGCGGGGGGACAGACACCGGGGAGCTGTTTTTT
>-|-|TRBV18|TRBJ2-5
CASSRRLEETQYF
TGTGCCAGCTCACGGAGGTTGGAGGAGACCCAGTACTTC
>TRBD2|-|TRBV7-9|TRBJ2-3
CASSTPPGGGRADTQYF
TGTGCCAGCAGCACCCCCCCGGGGGGGGGTCGCGCAGATACGCAGTATTTT
>-|-|TRBV28|TRBJ2-7
CASRRPGLSYEQYF
TGTGCCAGCAGACGCCCGGGACTCTCCTACGAGCAGTACTTC
>TRBD1|-|TRBV5-1|TRBJ1-2
CASSAGQGAVYGYTF
TGCGCCAGCAGCGCCGGACAGGGGGCGGTCTATGGCTACACCTTC
>-|-|TRBV7-2|TRBJ2-2
CASSLGLAAGELFF
TGTGCCAGCAGCTTAGGGCTAGCTGCCGGGGAGCTGTTTTTT
>-|-|TRBV28|TRBJ1-2
CASRATDSNYGYTF
TGTGCCAGCAGGGCCACGGACAGTAACTATGGCTACACCTTC
>-|-|TRBV5-4|TRBJ1-1
CASSSQERNTEAFF
TGTGCCAGCAGCTCGCAGGAGAGAAACACTGAAGCTTTCTTT
>-|-|TRBV5-6|TRBJ1-2
CASSLGYGYTF
TGTGCCAGCAGCTTGGGCTATGGCTACACCTTC
>-|-|TRBV7-2|TRBJ2-7
CASSPRLVSHEQYF
TGTGCCAGCAGCCCAAGACTAGTATCCCACGAGCAGTACTTC
>-|once|TRBV27|TRBJ2-7
CASRKGFDYEQYF
TGTGCCAGCAGGAAGGGATTCGACTACGAGCAGTACTTC
>TRBD1|-|TRBV5-8|TRBJ1-5
CASSPGQGLSNQPQHF
TGTGCCAGCAGCCCGGGACAGGGCCTTAGCAATCAGCCCCAGCATTTT
>-|-|TRBV2|TRBJ1-5
CASSEEMMGNQPQHF
TGTGCCAGCAGTGAAGAGATGATGGGCAATCAGCCCCAGCATTTT
>-|few|TRBV6-1|TRBJ2-7
CASSEGGTFAYEQYF
TGTGCCAGCAGTGAAGGGGGGACTTTTGCCTACGAGCAGTACTTC
>-|-|TRBV6-6|TRBJ1-2
CASSYGGGVDYGYTF
TGTGCCAGCAGTTACGGAGGAGGTGTGGACTATGGCTACACCTTC
>TRBD2|-|TRBV7-3|TRBJ2-1
CASSLTLAGEHEQFF
TGTGCCAGCAGCTTAACCCTAGCGGGAGAGCATGAGCAGTTCTTC
>-|-|TRBV4-1|TRBJ1-3
CASSLNAVSGNTIYF
TGCGCCAGCAGCCTTAATGCCGTCTCTGGAAACACCATATATTTT
>TRBD1|-|TRBV10-3|TRBJ2-3
CATENRDRADTQYF
TGTGCCACCGAGAACCGGGACAGGGCAGATACGCAGTATTTT
>-|-|TRBV19|TRBJ2-3
CASTYGADTQYF
TGTGCCAGTACCTATGGGGCAGATACGCAGTATTTT
>TRBD1|-|TRBV18|TRBJ1-2
CASSPQGASYGYTF
TGTGCCAGCTCACCACAGGGGGCTTCCTATGGCTACACCTTC
>-|-|TRBV7-9|TRBJ2-5
CASSFGLSGETQYF
TGTGCCAGCAGCTTTGGGCTATCAGGAGAGACCCAGTACTTC
>-|-|TRBV19|TRBJ1-3
CASSISPGDTIYF
TGTGCCAGTAGTATATCTCCGGGGGACACCATATATTTT
>-|-|TRBV7-9|TRBJ2-7
CASSLQGLPDEQYF
TGTGCCAGCAGCCTCCAGGGCCTCCCCGACGAGCAGTACTTC
>TRBD2|few|TRBV29-1|TRBJ2-7
CSVALAVSYEQYF
TGCAGCGTTGCTCTAGCGGTCTCCTACGAGCAGTACTTC
>-|-|TRBV7-7|TRBJ2-1
CASSVISGNEQFF
TGTGCTAGCAGCGTAATAAGCGGCAATGAGCAGTTCTTC
>TRBD1|-|TRBV28|TRBJ1-5
CASSPSDRAQPQHF
TGTGCCAGCAGCCCTTCCGACAGGGCCCAGCCCCAGCATTTT
>-|-|TRBV7-9|TRBJ1-3
CASSLAQGGNTIYF
TGTGCCAGCAGCTTAGCCCAGGGAGGAAACACCATATATTTT
>-|-|TRBV29-1|TRBJ1-2
CSVGGQNYGYTF
TGCAGCGTTGGGGGACAAAACTATGGCTACACCTTC
>-|-|TRBV14|TRBJ1-1
CASRPMGGTEAFF
TGTGCCAGCAGGCCGATGGGGGGCACTGAAGCTTTCTTT
>-|-|TRBV7-2|TRBJ1-4
CASSRQGGTSNEKLFF
TGTGCCAGCAGCCGTCAGGGCGGGACTTCTAATGAAAAACTGTTTTTT
>TRBD2|-|TRBV28|TRBJ2-5
CASSFGAGTSGETQYF
TGTGCCAGCAGTTTTGGGGCCGGGACTAGCGGAGAGACCCAGTACTTC
>-|-|TRBV9|TRBJ1-4
CASSVDGTGREKLFF
TGTGCCAGCAGCGTAGACGGGACCGGACGCGAAAAACTGTTTTTT
>-|-|TRBV6-4|TRBJ1-1
CASSLDMNTEAFF
TGTGCCAGCAGTCTTGACATGAACACTGAAGCTTTCTTT
>-|many|TRBV4-2|TRBJ1-2
CASSQDPNSPNYGYTF
TGTGCCAGCAGCCAAGATCCCAACAGTCCTAACTATGGCTACACCTTC
>TRBD1|-|TRBV4-1|TRBJ1-2
CASSRGTGLRVGYTF
TGCGCCAGCAGCCGAGGGACAGGTCTTCGGGTTGGCTACACCTTC
>-|few|TRBV7-9|TRBJ1-4
CASSPHRATNEKLFF
TGTGCCAGCAGCCCACACAGAGCAACTAATGAAAAACTGTTTTTT
>-|-|TRBV12-5|TRBJ2-5
CASGLSLEETQYF
TGTGCTAGTGGTTTATCCCTGGAGGAGACCCAGTACTTC
>-|-|TRBV5-4|TRBJ2-2
CASSLRGGTVGELFF
TGTGCCAGCAGCTTGAGAGGGGGTACGGTCGGGGAGCTGTTTTTT
>-|-|TRBV28|TRBJ1-2
CASSQPGTSNYGYTF
TGTGCCAGCAGTCAACCGGGAACATCTAACTATGGCTACACCTTC
>TRBD1|-|TRBV28|TRBJ1-2
CASGILNANRGAVGYTF
TGTGCCAGCGGGATACTTAACGCGAACAGGGGAGCGGTCGGCTACACCTTC
>-|-|TRBV19|TRBJ2-1
CASSIVGQKQFF
TGTGCCAGTAGTATAGTCGGACAGAAGCAGTTCTTC
>-|few|TRBV2|TRBJ1-5
CASSTQGGNQPQHF
TGTGCCAGCAGTACACAGGGAGGCAATCAGCCCCAGCATTTT
>TRBD1|-|TRBV18|TRBJ2-7
CASSPNLGTGFSYEQYF
TGTGCCAGCTCACCAAACCTCGGGACAGGGTTCTCCTACGAGCAGTACTTC
>TRBD1|-|TRBV5-6|TRBJ1-1
CASSLRRTRDSLEAFF
TGTGCCAGCAGCTTGAGGCGGACTAGGGACAGTCTTGAAGCTTTCTTT
>-|-|TRBV6-5|TRBJ2-3
CASSYTQGTDTQYF
TGTGCCAGCAGTTACACTCAGGGCACAGATACGCAGTATTTT
>-|-|TRBV16|TRBJ1-2
CASSHRSPGQSHYGYTF
TGTGCCAGCAGCCATCGAAGCCCAGGACAGAGCCACTATGGCTACACCTTC
>TRBD1|-|TRBV5-5|TRBJ2-7
CASSSQTGGSYEQYF
TGTGCCAGCAGCTCGCAAACAGGGGGATCCTACGAGCAGTACTTC
>-|-|TRBV29-1|TRBJ2-7
CSVRGSGPTGYEQYF
TGCAGCGTCAGGGGTTCAGGGCCAACAGGATACGAGCAGTACTTC
>TRBD2|-|TRBV30|TRBJ2-7
CASSRSGGLEQYF
TGTGCCTCCTCCCGGAGCGGGGGTCTCGAGCAGTACTTC
>-|once|TRBV28|TRBJ1-2
CASSSPQRNYGYTF
TGTGCCAGCAGTTCGCCACAGCGTAACTATGGCTACACCTTC
>TRBD1|-|TRBV28|TRBJ2-7
CASKPGQDYEQYF
TGTGCCAGCAAGCCGGGACAGGACTACGAGCAGTACTTC